These 8 T cell receptor beta chains originate from one sample sequenced in a study of blood T cell repertoires in COVID-19. The assay was immunoSEQ multiplex PCR, and TCRdb's table has in-frame clones only and misses some. The data hold about 86,000 clones, with approximately 83% observed a single time. Sequencing used peripheral blood. Receptors were obtained from a woman older than 75 with active or convalescent COVID-19.

The CDR3 bases are TGTGCCACCAGTGATCCCCTAGATCGTCGGACAGGGACAGATACGCAGTATTTT. Protein: CATSDPLDRRTGTDTQYF. This rearrangement joins TRBV24-1 to TRBJ2-3, with 8 bases matching TRBD1. Germline-derived CDR1 and CDR2 are KGHDR and SFDVKD. This CDR3 has 18 residues. After removal of 3 bases from V and 3 bases from J, the junction contained 13 bases not matched to a gene.

V is TRBV28 and J is TRBJ2-1, with TRBD2 identical over 14 bases. J was trimmed by 6 bases and V by 7 bases; bases with no gene match: 5. The CDR3 is 15 amino acids. The germline V gene encodes CDR1 MDHEN and CDR2 SYDVKM. CDR3 protein: CASIPTSGGANEQFF. The CDR3 DNA reads TGTGCCAGCATCCCGACTAGCGGGGGGGCCAATGAGCAGTTCTTC.

The chain combines TRBV9 with TRBJ2-1; 8 nucleotides agree with TRBD2. V gave up 4 bases and J gave up 6 bases; unmatched junction bases: 6. CDR3 length: 14 amino acids. Germline loops: CDR1 SGDLS, CDR2 YYNGEE. CDR3 sequence: CASSPGGAVNEQFF. CDR3 coding DNA: TGTGCCAGCAGCCCCGGGGGGGCGGTCAATGAGCAGTTCTTC.

The gene calls are TRBV2 and TRBJ2-3, with a weak D call TRBD1 (6 bases). CDR1 SNHLY and CDR2 FYNNEI come from the germline V gene. This CDR3 has 14 amino acids. The V and J ends lost 7 bases and 2 bases respectively, with 13 bases between them. CDR3 residues: CASKPGQTTDTQYF. The CDR3 DNA follows: TGTGCCAGCAAGCCTGGACAGACCACAGATACGCAGTATTTT.

V usage is TRBV4-1 and J usage is TRBJ1-2, with 8 bases identical to TRBD1. This CDR3 comprises 16 residues. The junction had 8 bases not matched to a gene; V was cut back by 1 base and J by 4 bases. Germline V lookup: CDR1 MGHRA, CDR2 YSYEKL. The CDR3 DNA sequence: TGCGCCAGCAGCCAAGGAGGGGCAGGGGGCCCCTATGGCTACACCTTC. As protein: CASSQGGAGGPYGYTF.

This clone was seen a few times. The CDR3: CASGSGNGRYEQYF. The CDR3 region has the DNA TGTGCTAGTGGTTCGGGAAATGGGAGATACGAGCAGTACTTC. The chain carries TRBV12-5 and TRBJ2-7; D is perhaps TRBD2 (5 bases). The CDR3 has 14 amino acids. Germline V lookup: CDR1 LGHNT, CDR2 FRNRAP. The V end was cut by 4 bases, the J end by 4 bases, with 14 bases between.

This chain connects TRBV5-1 to TRBJ2-7, with no clear D. V lost 6 bases to trimming and J lost 2 bases, with 6 bases between them. CDR1 SGHRS and CDR2 YFSETQ come from the germline V gene. The CDR3 length is 11 residues. The CDR3 region is CASTLAYEQYF. The CDR3, as DNA: TGCGCCAGCACCCTTGCCTACGAGCAGTACTTC.

This clone was observed a handful of times. CDR3 amino acids: CASSQGLQETQYF. The DNA for the CDR3 is TGTGCCAGCAGCCAAGGGCTTCAAGAGACCCAGTACTTC. V and J are TRBV14 and TRBJ2-5; the D is unclear. There are 13 residues in the CDR3. Trimming removed 1 base at V and 2 bases at J, with 5 bases between. Germline V gene data show CDR1 as SGHDN and CDR2 as FVKESK.